These 20 T cell receptor beta chains were all obtained from the same sample, sequenced in a study of shared clonotypes between healthy human individuals. CD45RO-negative cells were positively selected for CCR7, leaving out terminally differentiated effector memory CD45RA+ cells. TCRdb keeps only in-frame clones here, not all; method: immunoSEQ multiplex PCR. The sample lists approximately 600,000 clones; approximately 95% were seen once. Sequences were obtained from naive CD8+ T cells sorted from blood. Source of these receptors: a woman aged 25 to 39 in good health.

The V gene is TRBV2, the J gene TRBJ1-2, with D unclear. The V end was cut by 4 bases, the J end by 6 bases, with 12 bases between. The CDR3 spans 13 residues. Germline V gene sequence: CDR1 SNHLY, CDR2 FYNNEI. This CDR3 is CASSGGTLDGYTF. CDR3 sequence (DNA): TGTGCCAGCAGTGGCGGCACCCTCGATGGCTACACCTTC.

For the CDR3, the DNA is TGTGCCAGCAGCTCGACGGTTTCCTACGAGCAGTACTTC. It yields the protein CASSSTVSYEQYF. This chain joins TRBV9 and TRBJ2-7; D is unresolved. CDR1 and CDR2 from the germline V gene are SGDLS and YYNGEE. Between the trimmed V and J ends, which lost 4 bases and 1 base, there was a span of 9 bases. The CDR3 totals 13 residues.

This clone was observed once. The rearrangement joins TRBV15 to TRBJ1-1; 9 bases are shared with TRBD1. CDR1 is LNHNV, CDR2 YYDKDF, per germline (reference sequence). The CDR3 has 14 amino acids. The J segment lost 4 bases and the V segment lost 0 bases, leaving 0 bases of the junction unmatched. CDR3 sequence: CATSREGQGTEAFF. Written as DNA, the CDR3 is TGTGCCACCAGCAGAGAGGGACAGGGCACTGAAGCTTTCTTT.

There are a few counts of this clone. Other DNA sequences within the sample encode an identical CDR3. J is TRBJ2-7 and V is TRBV9; 9 bases are a match to TRBD2. V was pared by 0 bases and J by 2 bases, with 3 bases of the junction left unmatched. Per the germline V gene, CDR1 is SGDLS and CDR2 is YYNGEE. This CDR3 spans 15 amino acids. CDR3 DNA: TGTGCCAGCAGCGTAGCGGCTAGCGGGACCTACGAGCAGTACTTC. Its translation: CASSVAASGTYEQYF.

The V call is TRBV7-9, the J call TRBJ2-5, with 7 nucleotides matching TRBD1. The DNA end is more similar to TRBJ2-7, so the J call may be wrong. The length of the CDR3 is 16 residues. Germline V gene lookup returns CDR1 SEHNR and CDR2 FQNEAQ (reference sequence). CDR3 amino acids: CASSPLTGSVPYEQYF. The CDR3 DNA follows: TGTGCCAGCAGCCCCCTGACAGGGTCGGTTCCCTACGAGCAGTACTTC.

The chain combines TRBV30 with TRBJ1-2; 10 bases align to TRBD1. With 4 bases clipped from V and 8 bases from J, the junction kept 7 bases outside the gene matches. This CDR3 region has 13 residues. Germline V gene sequence: CDR1 GTSNPN, CDR2 SVGIG (reference sequence). The CDR3 bases are TGTGCCTGGAACCCGGGACAGGGGCTCGGCTACACCTTC. Protein product: CAWNPGQGLGYTF.

The CDR3 protein is CASSDTTGMRLGTF. CDR3 bases: TGTGCCAGCAGCGACACGACAGGGATGAGGTTGGGCACCTTC. V and J are TRBV2 and TRBJ1-2; the match to TRBD1 covers 7 bases. CDR3 length: 14 amino acids. J lost 13 bases, V lost 6 bases, and 17 bases had no gene match. Germline values: CDR1 SNHLY, CDR2 FYNNEI.

V usage is TRBV27 and J usage is TRBJ1-1; possible D gene TRBD1, 6 bases. Germline V gene data show CDR1 as MNHEY and CDR2 as SMNVEV (reference sequence). The CDR3 has 17 amino acids. V was shortened by 5 bases and J by 1 base, with 20 bases between the two germline ends. The CDR3 sequence: CASSPHPTGWRNTEAFF. For the CDR3, the DNA is TGTGCCAGCAGTCCTCACCCGACAGGTTGGAGGAACACTGAAGCTTTCTTT.

The chain is built from TRBV27 and TRBJ2-5, with TRBD2 identical over 8 bases. V shed 6 bases and J 0 bases; nucleotides not matched to a gene: 3. The CDR3 runs to 14 residues. Germline V gene sequence: CDR1 MNHEY, CDR2 SMNVEV (reference sequence). CDR3 sequence reads: CASSLAGNQETQYF. The CDR3 coding sequence is TGTGCCAGCAGCTTAGCGGGAAACCAAGAGACCCAGTACTTC.

The chain has TRBV7-2 and TRBJ1-2, with TRBD1 matching over 11 bases. CDR1 and CDR2 (germline): SGHTA, FQGNSA. V trimming: 6 bases; J trimming: 2 bases; junction bases outside the gene matches: 14. CDR3 length: 18 amino acids. CDR3 nucleotides: TGTGCCAGCAGTCCCGCCCCGGGACAGGGGGGAAACAACTATGGCTACACCTTC. Protein sequence: CASSPAPGQGGNNYGYTF.

Note on this clone: This CDR3 is also generated by other DNA sequences in the sample. The genes are TRBV2 and TRBJ2-7; D may be TRBD1 (5 bases). V shed 0 bases and J shed 5 bases, with 8 bases lying between them. CDR3 size: 13 residues. The germline CDR1 and CDR2 sequences are SNHLY and FYNNEI. CDR3 sequence reads: CASSEARTNEQYF. The CDR3 nucleotides read TGTGCCAGCAGTGAAGCTAGGACAAACGAGCAGTACTTC.

The chain is built from TRBV2 and TRBJ2-3; 9 nucleotides line up with TRBD2. Trimming took 3 bases from V and 3 from J; bases not matched to a gene: 4. The germline gives CDR1 SNHLY, CDR2 FYNNEI. CDR3 length: 15 residues. CDR3 bases: TGTGCCAGCAGTGAGACTAGCGGCAATACAGATACGCAGTATTTT. The encoded protein is CASSETSGNTDTQYF.

The chain is built from TRBV5-8 and TRBJ1-5; D might be TRBD1 (5 bases). Trimming left V 0 bases short and J 3 bases short, with 10 bases between. This CDR3 is 15 amino acids long. CDR1 and CDR2 from the germline V gene are SGHTS and YDEGEE. Written as DNA, the CDR3 is TGTGCCAGCAGCTTGGCTGACAGACACAATCAGCCCCAGCATTTT. This sequence encodes CASSLADRHNQPQHF.

The rearrangement uses TRBV15 and TRBJ2-1; possibly TRBD2 for D (6 bases). The CDR3 has 15 residues. The V gene's germline CDR1 is LNHNV and CDR2 YYDKDF (reference sequence). V lost 4 bases to trimming and J lost 2 bases, with 12 bases between them. The CDR3 DNA reads TGTGCCACCAGCACCCCCGGGAGTACCTACAATGAGCAGTTCTTC. Its translation is CATSTPGSTYNEQFF.

The CDR3 sequence: CASSSSGARYEQYF. CDR3 coding DNA: TGTGCCAGCAGTTCCAGCGGAGCCCGCTACGAGCAGTACTTC. The rearrangement links TRBV27 to TRBJ2-5, with D possibly being TRBD2 (5 bases). Near its end, the DNA agrees better with TRBJ2-7, so the J call may be wrong. CDR1 is MNHEY and CDR2 is SMNVEV in the germline V gene (reference sequence). This CDR3 is built from 14 residues.

J is TRBJ2-2 and V is TRBV5-6; 13 nucleotides line up with TRBD2. The CDR3 consists of 17 residues. The germline CDR1 and CDR2 sequences are SGHDT and YYEEEE. V was clipped by 4 bases and J by 4 bases; unmatched bases: 7. CDR3 DNA sequence: TGTGCCAGCAGCGGGATAGGGACTAGCGGGACCACCGGGGAGCTGTTTTTT. Encoded protein: CASSGIGTSGTTGELFF.

V gene TRBV27 combines with J gene TRBJ2-7; TRBD2 matches at 11 bases. This CDR3 spans 16 amino acids. Germline loops: CDR1 MNHEY, CDR2 SMNVEV (reference sequence). V dropped 6 bases and J dropped 3; count of bases not matched to a gene: 10. CDR3 DNA: TGTGCCAGCAGCCTAATTAGCGGGAGGGCCATCTACGAGCAGTACTTC. Translation: CASSLISGRAIYEQYF.

The rearrangement links TRBV9 to TRBJ2-5, with TRBD1 as a possible D gene (6 bases). CDR1 and CDR2 (germline): SGDLS, YYNGEE. V was cut by 4 bases and J by 5 bases, with 15 bases left in between. The CDR3 length is 14 residues. The CDR3 DNA sequence: TGTGCCAGCAGCCCGCAGGGGTCGTGGGAGACCCAGTACTTC. Translated, it gives CASSPQGSWETQYF.

This clone was observed once. The chain couples TRBV2 to TRBJ2-2; a possible D gene is TRBD1 (6 bases). The CDR3 spans 12 residues. V lost 10 bases, J lost 4 bases, and 10 bases lay in between. CDR1 and CDR2 from the germline V gene are SNHLY and FYNNEI. The CDR3 sequence is CAIRGVTGELFF. The CDR3 DNA follows: TGTGCCATCAGGGGAGTCACCGGGGAGCTGTTTTTT.

This chain connects TRBV7-9 to TRBJ1-1; D not certain. With 3 bases removed from V and 1 base from J, the gap between germline ends came to 6 bases. The CDR3 is 13 amino acids. CDR1 and CDR2 from the germline V gene are SEHNR and FQNEAQ (reference sequence). The CDR3, as DNA: TGTGCCAGCAGCTTGGTCGGGAACACTGAAGCTTTCTTT. Translating it yields CASSLVGNTEAFF.